This T cell receptor (beta chain) was obtained from a study of blood T cell repertoires in COVID-19. Across the study: COVID-19 samples, acute and convalescent, were from the United States, Italy and Spain. Sample material is recorded as cDNA or gDNA derived from T cells, B-cell-depleted T cells, or PBMCs.

Authors' methods: It was from reference gene primer amplification that nucleated cell counts were estimated. TCRdb's table, derived via immunoSEQ multiplex PCR, lists solely in-frame clones and lacks some. V, J and clone size were drawn from that table, and D and trimming were deduced from the DNA. This table has around 100,000 clones, roughly 90% appearing once. The receptor's source is a man between 65 and 80 years old with acute or convalescent COVID-19. Sequenced: peripheral blood.

The DNA for the CDR3 is TGTGCCAGCAGCTCAGGGGTAGACTATGGCTACACCTTC. It codes for CASSSGVDYGYTF. This chain uses TRBV13 with TRBJ1-2, with a tentative D call TRBD1 (6 bases). The CDR3 length is 13 residues. The ends were cut back, 4 bases at V and 3 bases at J, with 9 bases in the middle. Germline loops: CDR1 PRHDT, CDR2 FYEKMQ (reference sequence).